Following are 23 T cell receptor beta chains from one sample sequenced in a study of shared clonotypes between healthy human individuals. As defined, naive CD8 cells were CD45RO-negative and positively selected for CCR7, with terminally differentiated effector memory CD45RA+ cells excluded. Sequencing was performed with immunoSEQ multiplex PCR; in TCRdb, only in-frame clones are kept and a portion is missing. The table records about 800,000 clones, about 97% of them present only once. The sample was naive CD8+ T cells sorted from blood. These TCRs come from a man in his thirties or forties in good health.

The gene calls are TRBV2 and TRBJ1-1; tentatively, D is TRBD1 (6 bases). Trimming left V 5 bases short and J 0 bases short, with 19 bases between. Germline V lookup: CDR1 SNHLY, CDR2 FYNNEI. The CDR3 contains 17 residues. This CDR3 is CASSTPRDNIMNTEAFF. In nucleotides, the CDR3 is TGTGCCAGCAGTACACCACGGGACAACATAATGAACACTGAAGCTTTCTTT.

The chain has TRBV7-2 and TRBJ1-5; D not certain. The germline V and J ends were trimmed by 5 bases and 4 bases, with 15 bases remaining between them. Germline CDR1 reads SGHTA; CDR2 reads FQGNSA. This CDR3 is built from 15 residues. CDR3 sequence: CASSLLAVTNQPQHF. The CDR3 DNA reads as TGTGCCAGCAGCCTACTGGCAGTTACTAATCAGCCCCAGCATTTT.

The V call is TRBV15, the J call TRBJ2-1; TRBD2 matches at 9 bases. Trimming cost V 1 base and J 5 bases; bases outside gene matches: 3. Germline loops: CDR1 LNHNV, CDR2 YYDKDF (reference sequence). This CDR3 is 15 amino acids long. This CDR3 is CATSRVREGHNEQFF. DNA for the CDR3: TGTGCCACCAGCAGAGTGCGGGAGGGCCACAATGAGCAGTTCTTC.

This clone was found once. The V call is TRBV5-1, the J call TRBJ2-2, with D perhaps matching TRBD1 (5 bases). Germline V gives CDR1 SGHRS, CDR2 YFSETQ. The CDR3 runs 15 residues. Trimming pared 7 bases from V and 5 bases from J, leaving 18 bases between. The DNA of the CDR3 is TGCGCCAGCTCTACACACTCAGGGAAAACCGGGGAGCTGTTTTTT. Its protein product is CASSTHSGKTGELFF.

The chain carries TRBV7-9 and TRBJ1-4; D uncertain. The CDR3 spans 17 residues. Germline values: CDR1 SEHNR, CDR2 FQNEAQ (reference sequence). Trimming took off 3 bases at V and 4 bases at J, with 18 bases between the two ends. The CDR3 region is CASSFGGYGKLNEKLFF. In DNA, the CDR3 is TGTGCCAGCAGCTTCGGAGGGTACGGAAAGCTTAATGAAAAACTGTTTTTT. The full variable domain, completed using reference TRBV7-9 and TRBJ1-4, is DTGVSQNPRHKITKRGQNVTFRCDPISEHNRLYWYRQTLGQGPEFLTYFQNEAQLEKSRLLSDRFSAERPKGSFSTLEIQRTEQGDSAMYLCASSFGGYGKLNEKLFFGSGTQLSVL.

This chain links TRBV18 with TRBJ2-1; D gene uncertain. This CDR3 has 17 amino acids. The V and J ends lost 2 bases and 9 bases respectively, with 23 bases between them. Germline CDR1 and CDR2: KGHSH and LQKENI. CDR3 bases: TGTGCCAGCTCACCAACGGTCACCTTAGGTCCGGCCGGTGAGCAGTTCTTC. This gives the protein CASSPTVTLGPAGEQFF.

This chain uses TRBV15 with TRBJ2-5; the D gene is possibly TRBD2 (5 bases). V lost 0 bases and J lost 0, with 11 bases in between. CDR3 length: 16 amino acids. Germline V lookup: CDR1 LNHNV, CDR2 YYDKDF (reference sequence). The CDR3 region has the DNA TGTGCCACCAGCAGAGATTGGAGGAGGTACCAAGAGACCCAGTACTTC. Protein: CATSRDWRRYQETQYF.

The chain joins TRBV2 to TRBJ2-4; TRBD1 aligns across 9 bases. Trimming took 5 bases from V and 6 from J; bases not matched to a gene: 8. This CDR3 spans 15 amino acids. Germline values: CDR1 SNHLY, CDR2 FYNNEI. CDR3: CASSQDRGGLNIQYF. CDR3 sequence (DNA): TGTGCCAGCAGTCAGGACAGGGGAGGCCTAAACATTCAGTACTTC.

This sequence joins TRBV29-1 and TRBJ1-1, with TRBD1 matching over 8 bases. Germline assignment: CDR1 SQVTM and CDR2 ANQGSEA. There are 13 residues in the CDR3. With V trimmed by 6 bases and J by 4 bases, 7 bases remained unmatched. CDR3 sequence (DNA): TGCAGCGTCAAGGACAGGGCGTCCACTGAAGCTTTCTTT. It specifies CSVKDRASTEAFF.

The genes are TRBV9 and TRBJ2-5; 13 bases line up with TRBD2. The CDR3 consists of 17 residues. V gave up 3 bases and J gave up 4 bases; unmatched junction bases: 9. CDR1 SGDLS and CDR2 YYNGEE come from the germline V gene. CDR3 sequence reads: CASSEPLAGGEGETQYF. DNA for the CDR3: TGTGCCAGCAGCGAGCCACTAGCGGGAGGGGAGGGAGAGACCCAGTACTTC.

The chain links TRBV27 to TRBJ2-7; D remains ambiguous. The CDR3 consists of 13 residues. Germline V lookup: CDR1 MNHEY, CDR2 SMNVEV (reference sequence). V lost 6 bases and J lost 3, with 12 bases in between. The CDR3 loop reads CASSLGIFYEQYF. CDR3 DNA sequence: TGTGCCAGCAGCTTGGGCATCTTCTACGAGCAGTACTTC.

This clone has just one count. The sample contains more than one DNA sequence encoding this CDR3. The CDR3 bases are TGTGCCAGCAGCGTAGAGGGACAGCCTAACACTGAAGCTTTCTTT. Its protein product is CASSVEGQPNTEAFF. This chain joins TRBV9 and TRBJ1-1; 7 nucleotides align to TRBD1. The CDR3 runs 15 residues. Trimming removed 0 bases from V and 2 bases from J; junction bases left unmatched: 4. The germline V gene has CDR1 SGDLS and CDR2 YYNGEE.

This clone was seen once. The rearrangement joins TRBV27 to TRBJ2-1; TRBD2 matches 8 bases. CDR1 is MNHEY and CDR2 is SMNVEV in the germline V gene (reference sequence). The CDR3 is made up of 15 amino acids. Trimming at V came to 6 bases and at J to 4 bases, leaving 8 bases not matched to a gene. The CDR3 nucleotides are TGTGCCAGCAGCTGGGGACTAGGGCCTTACAATGAGCAGTTCTTC. Protein product: CASSWGLGPYNEQFF.

This sequence joins TRBV10-2 and TRBJ2-7, with D hard to call. Trimming cost V 3 bases and J 1 base, with 4 bases left between them. The CDR3 loop spans 12 amino acids. Germline lookup yields CDR1 WSHSY and CDR2 SAAADI. Written as DNA, the CDR3 is TGCGCCAGCAGTGACAGTTCCTACGAGCAGTACTTC. Translating it yields CASSDSSYEQYF.

V gene TRBV29-1 combines with J gene TRBJ2-1, with 9 bases matching TRBD1. Germline V gene lookup returns CDR1 SQVTM and CDR2 ANQGSEA. V shed 4 bases, J shed 3 bases, and the junction held 7 bases outside the gene matches. CDR3 size: 15 residues. Written as DNA, the CDR3 is TGCAGCGTTGTGGGACAGGGTGGTCTCTACAATGAGCAGTTCTTC. As protein: CSVVGQGGLYNEQFF.

The J gene is TRBJ2-7, the V gene TRBV7-9; D remains unclear. V was trimmed by 1 base and J by 0 bases, leaving 13 bases between them. The CDR3 consists of 16 residues. From germline, CDR1 is SEHNR and CDR2 FQNEAQ (reference sequence). CDR3 sequence: CASSLEPAGYSYEQYF. The CDR3, as DNA: TGTGCCAGCAGCTTAGAGCCAGCCGGATACTCCTACGAGCAGTACTTC.

V is TRBV27 and J is TRBJ2-7; a weak D match, TRBD2 (5 bases). The CDR3 runs 14 residues. The V end was cut by 10 bases, the J end by 0 bases, with 16 bases between. Per the germline V gene, CDR1 is MNHEY and CDR2 is SMNVEV (reference sequence). CDR3 nucleotide sequence: TGTGCCACCTCAGCGGCGATCAGCTCCTACGAGCAGTACTTC. Its translation: CATSAAISSYEQYF.

This chain connects TRBV11-2 to TRBJ1-1; the match to TRBD1 covers 10 bases. With V trimmed by 5 bases and J by 1 base, 4 bases remained unmatched. The CDR3 contains 15 residues. Germline CDR1 SGHAT, CDR2 FQNNGV. CDR3 in amino acids: CASSGRDRGNTEAFF. CDR3 nucleotide sequence: TGTGCCAGCAGCGGACGGGACAGGGGGAACACTGAAGCTTTCTTT.

The chain combines TRBV9 with TRBJ2-5; D not resolved. The J call may be mistaken, given a closer DNA end match to TRBJ2-7. The CDR3 sequence is 14 residues long. Germline V lookup: CDR1 SGDLS, CDR2 YYNGEE. Here the CDR3 reads CASSVGSGSYEQYF. The CDR3 DNA follows: TGTGCCAGCAGCGTAGGGTCGGGTTCCTACGAGCAGTACTTC.

The chain employs TRBV7-2 and TRBJ2-7, with D hard to call. Germline loops: CDR1 SGHTA, CDR2 FQGNSA. V was pared by 5 bases and J by 4 bases, with 12 bases between. The CDR3 is 13 amino acids. CDR3 protein: CASSPNLLYEQYF. As DNA, the CDR3 is TGTGCCAGCAGCCCCAATCTACTATACGAGCAGTACTTC.

The J gene is TRBJ1-1, the V gene TRBV27, with 7 bases fitting TRBD1. V lost 4 bases and J lost 5; bases outside the gene matches: 4. Germline V lookup: CDR1 MNHEY, CDR2 SMNVEV (reference sequence). This CDR3 spans 13 amino acids. The CDR3 DNA reads TGTGCCAGCAGTTATTTACAGGGGACTGAAGCTTTCTTT. Translating gives CASSYLQGTEAFF.

The CDR3 nucleotides are TGTGCCAGTAGTATTTTCGGGCAGGGGGAAGAGACCCAGTACTTC. It specifies CASSIFGQGEETQYF. The chain links TRBV19 to TRBJ2-5; 7 positions agree with TRBD1. This CDR3 contains 15 residues. V was pared by 3 bases and J by 3 bases, with 7 bases of the junction left unmatched. The germline V gene has CDR1 LNHDA and CDR2 SQIVND (reference sequence). The full variable domain, in which reference TRBV19 and TRBJ2-5 provide the parts outside the CDR3, is DGGITQSPKYLFRKEGQNVTLSCEQNLNHDAMYWYRQDPGQGLRLIYYSQIVNDFQKGDIAEGYSVSREKKESFPLTVTSAQKNPTAFYLCASSIFGQGEETQYFGPGTRLLVL.

The gene calls are TRBV30 and TRBJ1-3; the D is unclear. This CDR3 has 12 residues. V was cut by 4 bases and J by 1 base, with 5 bases left in between. The germline CDR1 and CDR2 sequences are GTSNPN and SVGIG (reference sequence). The CDR3 nucleotides read TGTGCCTGGACGGGGTCTGGAAACACCATATATTTT. Translating it yields CAWTGSGNTIYF.